A selection of T cell receptor beta chains follows, all from one sample in a study of T cell responses to AZD1222 COVID-19 vaccine. Data came from immunoSEQ multiplex PCR; TCRdb stores just in-frame clones and leaves some out. Of 100,000 to 150,000 clones in the sample, approximately 90% are singletons; the top ten hold 6.9%. The specimen comprised peripheral blood, sampled on day 0 of AZD1222 vaccination. The source is an adult in good health. The CDR3 runs from the conserved cysteine through the conserved F or W. The D gene is left open where the match is weak. Rows give clone size only sometimes, using once, few, many, or a class for an expanded clone.

v_gene,d_gene,abundance,j_gene,CDR3aa,CDR3nt
TRBV27,-,once,TRBJ2-3,CASNTRGAVDTQYF,TGTGCCAGCAACACTAGGGGGGCGGTAGATACGCAGTATTTT
TRBV9,TRBD1,-,TRBJ1-3,CASSVGQGTGNTIYF,TGTGCCAGCAGCGTAGGACAGGGTACTGGAAACACCATATATTTT
TRBV3-1/TRBV3-2,-,-,TRBJ2-3,CASSQEGIHTQYF,TGTGCCAGCAGCCAAGAGGGCATCCATACGCAGTATTTT
TRBV6-5,TRBD1,-,TRBJ2-7,CASNRQGAFYEQYF,TGTGCCAGCAACCGACAGGGGGCCTTCTACGAGCAGTACTTC
TRBV15,-,once,TRBJ1-4,CATSRAGTDTEKLFF,TGTGCCACCAGCAGAGCGGGGACGGATACTGAAAAACTGTTTTTT
TRBV6-4,-,-,TRBJ2-3,CASSERGDSPDTQYF,TGTGCCAGCAGTGAAAGGGGGGATAGCCCAGATACGCAGTATTTT
TRBV5-1,-,-,TRBJ1-3,CASSLAGYGNTIYF,TGCGCCAGCAGCTTGGCCGGGTACGGAAACACCATATATTTT
TRBV19,TRBD2,-,TRBJ2-3,CASSIDGGGTDTQYF,TGTGCCAGTAGTATCGACGGCGGGGGTACAGATACGCAGTATTTT
TRBV24-1,-,-,TRBJ1-1,CATKSRGNTEAFF,TGTGCCACCAAGTCTCGCGGGAACACTGAAGCTTTCTTT
TRBV5-6,-,-,TRBJ1-2,CASSPNVQGDWYGYTF,TGTGCCAGCAGCCCTAACGTACAGGGTGACTGGTATGGCTACACCTTC
TRBV25-1,TRBD1,-,TRBJ2-7,CASSEGQGAQQYF,TGTGCCAGCAGTGAGGGACAGGGGGCGCAGCAGTACTTC
TRBV7-9,-,-,TRBJ1-1,CASRGFGSTEAFF,TGTGCCAGCAGGGGTTTCGGGAGCACTGAAGCTTTCTTT
TRBV30,TRBD1,-,TRBJ2-7,CAWRQTGFYEQYF,TGTGCCTGGAGACAGACAGGGTTCTACGAGCAGTACTTC
TRBV5-4,-,-,TRBJ2-3,CASSPDSIDADTQYF,TGTGCCAGCAGCCCGGACAGCATTGATGCAGATACGCAGTATTTT
TRBV28,TRBD1,-,TRBJ1-2,CASSLVGGTGTNYGYTF,TGTGCCAGCAGTTTAGTGGGGGGGACAGGGACCAACTATGGCTACACCTTC
TRBV7-8,TRBD1,-,TRBJ2-1,CASSPGTGGWSSYNEQFF,TGTGCCAGCAGCCCCGGGACAGGGGGTTGGAGCTCCTACAATGAGCAGTTCTTC
TRBV27,TRBD1,once,TRBJ1-6,CASSDRAGGAYNSPLHF,TGTGCCAGCAGTGATAGAGCAGGGGGCGCCTATAATTCACCCCTCCACTTT
TRBV7-9,-,-,TRBJ1-2,CASSAIAGYTF,TGTGCCAGCAGCGCCATTGCCGGCTACACCTTC
TRBV3-1/TRBV3-2,-,once,TRBJ1-6,CASSQGPNSPLHF,TGTGCCAGCAGCCAAGGCCCTAATTCACCCCTCCACTTT
TRBV7-2,-,-,TRBJ1-6,CASSLGPGNNSPLHF,TGTGCCAGCAGCTTAGGCCCCGGGAACAATTCACCCCTCCACTTT
TRBV10-1,TRBD2,-,TRBJ2-1,CASSDVRGDYNEQFF,TGCGCCAGCAGTGATGTACGGGGGGACTACAATGAGCAGTTCTTC
TRBV6-4,-,-,TRBJ1-5,CASSVRVRTCNQPQHF,TGTGCCAGCAGTGTACGGGTCCGGACTTGCAATCAGCCCCAGCATTTT
TRBV6-1,-,-,TRBJ1-5,CASSEAWGGRNQPQHF,TGTGCCAGCAGTGAAGCTTGGGGGGGGCGCAATCAGCCCCAGCATTTT
TRBV27,-,-,TRBJ1-6,CASSPLGVSPLHF,TGTGCCAGCAGCCCCCTGGGGGTATCACCCCTCCACTTT
TRBV6-6,-,-,TRBJ1-3,CASSRPLKRSGNTIYF,TGTGCCAGCAGTCGACCGCTTAAACGCTCTGGAAACACCATATATTTT
TRBV18,-,-,TRBJ1-2,CASSPQGPEADGYTF,TGTGCCAGCTCACCCCAGGGGCCTGAGGCGGATGGCTACACCTTC
TRBV6-5,TRBD1,-,TRBJ1-5,CASSTQQGTHQPQHF,TGTGCCAGCAGTACCCAACAGGGGACTCATCAGCCCCAGCATTTT
TRBV7-2,-,-,TRBJ2-2,CASSRDGDFGELFF,TGTGCCAGCAGCCGGGACGGGGACTTTGGTGAGCTGTTTTTT
TRBV2,-,once,TRBJ2-7,CASDRGLVSGEQYF,TGTGCCAGCGACCGGGGCCTGGTGTCGGGGGAGCAGTACTTC
TRBV9,TRBD2,-,TRBJ2-7,CASSPRDYSYEQYF,TGTGCCAGCAGCCCCCGGGACTACTCTTACGAGCAGTACTTC
TRBV28,-,-,TRBJ1-3,CASTRGGTGNTIYF,TGTGCCAGCACCCGCGGGGGGACTGGAAACACCATATATTTT
TRBV19,-,once,TRBJ2-7,CASSIVHSAQSEQYF,TGTGCCAGTAGTATAGTTCACTCCGCTCAGAGCGAGCAGTACTTC
TRBV5-6,TRBD2,-,TRBJ2-5,CASSLAKGSGGTQETQYF,TGTGCCAGCAGCTTGGCGAAGGGTAGCGGGGGGACCCAAGAGACCCAGTACTTC
TRBV28,TRBD1,-,TRBJ2-7,CASSLRDRAVF,TGTGCCAGCAGCCTCCGGGACAGGGCTGTCTTC
TRBV3-1/TRBV3-2,-,-,TRBJ2-7,CASSLRTWAHHEQYF,TGTGCCAGCAGCCTTCGGACCTGGGCCCACCACGAGCAGTACTTC
TRBV2,TRBD1,-,TRBJ1-1,CASRLRTGGALGAFF,TGTGCCAGCAGGTTAAGGACAGGGGGCGCGCTGGGGGCTTTCTTT
TRBV28,-,-,TRBJ1-2,CASRALGGDGGYTF,TGTGCCAGCAGGGCCCTGGGGGGAGACGGTGGCTACACCTTC
TRBV3-1/TRBV3-2,-,-,TRBJ1-5,CASSQEGRSSIDQPQHF,TGTGCCAGCAGCCAAGAGGGGAGAAGCTCGATCGATCAGCCCCAGCATTTT
TRBV5-1,TRBD1,-,TRBJ1-5,CASSFTTGGDQPQHF,TGCGCCAGCAGCTTTACTACAGGGGGCGATCAGCCCCAGCATTTT
TRBV2,-,-,TRBJ1-5,CASSEARSNQPQHF,TGTGCCAGCAGTGAAGCACGCAGCAATCAGCCCCAGCATTTT
TRBV9,TRBD1,-,TRBJ2-7,CASSVGTGGDEQYF,TGTGCCAGCAGCGTAGGGACAGGGGGCGACGAGCAGTACTTC
TRBV9,TRBD2,-,TRBJ2-1,CASSVVGGLAGDNEQFF,TGTGCCAGCAGCGTAGTGGGGGGGCTAGCGGGAGACAATGAGCAGTTCTTC
TRBV14,-,-,TRBJ2-5,CASSQVRSPEETQYF,TGTGCCAGCAGCCAAGTTAGGTCCCCCGAGGAGACCCAGTACTTC
TRBV18,-,once,TRBJ1-5,CASSVSGSKGQPQHF,TGTGCCAGCTCAGTCTCCGGGTCTAAGGGACAGCCCCAGCATTTT
TRBV24-1,-,-,TRBJ1-5,CATQGNSNQPQHF,TGTGCCACCCAAGGGAATAGCAATCAGCCCCAGCATTTT
TRBV4-3,TRBD1,-,TRBJ1-1,CASSQGPVGTVMNTEAFF,TGCGCCAGCAGCCAAGGGCCCGTTGGGACAGTAATGAACACTGAAGCTTTCTTT
TRBV5-5,TRBD1,-,TRBJ1-4,CASSLFSGTGGEKLFF,TGTGCCAGCAGCTTGTTTTCCGGGACAGGGGGTGAAAAACTGTTTTTT
TRBV6-5,-,-,TRBJ1-6,CASSYEGLNSPLHF,TGTGCCAGCAGTTATGAGGGTTTAAATTCACCCCTCCACTTT
TRBV19,-,-,TRBJ1-1,CASRPGVGTEAFF,TGTGCCAGTCGCCCAGGGGTTGGCACTGAAGCTTTCTTT
TRBV6-4,TRBD2,-,TRBJ2-5,CASSATSGGQETQYF,TGTGCCAGCAGTGCAACTAGCGGGGGCCAAGAGACCCAGTACTTC
TRBV19,-,many,TRBJ1-5,CASAETWGRNQPQHF,TGTGCCAGTGCGGAAACATGGGGACGGAATCAGCCCCAGCATTTT
TRBV13,-,-,TRBJ1-1,CASSSIPGGRNTEAFF,TGTGCCAGCAGCTCCATTCCTGGGGGGAGAAACACTGAAGCTTTCTTT
TRBV6-6,-,-,TRBJ1-1,CASSYSVGTEAFF,TGTGCCAGCAGTTACAGCGTGGGAACTGAAGCTTTCTTT
TRBV6-5,-,few,TRBJ2-7,CASSLRGNNYEQYF,TGTGCCAGCAGTTTGCGGGGAAACAACTACGAGCAGTACTTC
TRBV6-4,-,-,TRBJ2-2,CASSAGHSTGELFF,TGTGCCAGCAGTGCGGGACATAGCACCGGGGAGCTGTTTTTT
TRBV6-5,TRBD1,-,TRBJ1-2,CASSTPDRVKNGYTF,TGTGCCAGCAGTACCCCGGACAGGGTAAAGAATGGCTACACCTTC
TRBV5-8,-,-,TRBJ2-5,CASTLHPSETQYF,TGTGCCAGCACCCTCCATCCTTCAGAGACCCAGTACTTC